A single sample is the source of the 14 T cell receptor beta chains below, sequenced in a study of T cell responses to AZD1222 COVID-19 vaccine. Assay: immunoSEQ multiplex PCR; the TCRdb copy retains only in-frame clones and omits some. The sample has fewer than 150,000 clones, approximately 93% seen once. The source material was peripheral blood, sampled on day 0 of AZD1222 vaccination. All receptors come from an adult in good health.

This clone occurred once. The rearrangement uses TRBV28 and TRBJ1-2; weak D call: TRBD1 (5 bases). The V end lost 8 bases, the J end lost 3 bases, and 13 bases lay between the germline ends. The CDR3 loop spans 13 amino acids. Germline CDR1 reads MDHEN; CDR2 reads SYDVKM. CDR3 sequence (DNA): TGTGCCAGCGCCATCCAGGGTTACTATGGCTACACCTTC. Translated: CASAIQGYYGYTF.

V usage is TRBV3-1 (or the pseudogene TRBV3-2) and J usage is TRBJ1-1; D is unclear. Germline lookup yields CDR1 LGHDT and CDR2 YNNKEL (reference sequence). The ends were cut back, 2 bases at V and 0 bases at J, with 4 bases in the middle. This CDR3 is 13 amino acids long. The DNA of the CDR3 is TGTGCCAGCAGCCAAAGAATGAACACTGAAGCTTTCTTT. Residues: CASSQRMNTEAFF.

This clone was counted a single time. The chain has TRBV27 and TRBJ1-6; D unresolved. V shed 5 bases and J shed 12 bases, with 14 bases lying between them. This CDR3 has 13 residues. Looked up from germline, CDR1 is MNHEY and CDR2 is SMNVEV (reference sequence). The CDR3 DNA reads as TGTGCCAGCAGTCTAGACCCGATTCTACCCCTCCACTTT. Amino acids: CASSLDPILPLHF.

The chain recombines TRBV5-1 with TRBJ2-2; the match to TRBD2 covers 7 bases. The germline V gene has CDR1 SGHRS and CDR2 YFSETQ. The CDR3 is 13 amino acids. J was trimmed by 5 bases and V by 3 bases; bases with no gene match: 1. Here the CDR3 DNA reads TGCGCCAGCAGCTCCGGGGGGACCGGGGAGCTGTTTTTT. As protein: CASSSGGTGELFF.

The chain employs TRBV7-9 and TRBJ1-1; D unclear. Germline values: CDR1 SEHNR, CDR2 FQNEAQ (reference sequence). The V and J ends lost 1 base and 0 bases respectively, with 12 bases between them. The CDR3 sequence is 16 residues long. Written as DNA, the CDR3 is TGTGCCAGCAGCTTAGAGCCTCCGAGACTGAACACTGAAGCTTTCTTT. This sequence encodes CASSLEPPRLNTEAFF.

The genes are TRBV6-2 or TRBV6-3 and TRBJ1-5; D ambiguous. CDR1 and CDR2 (germline): MNHEY, SVGEGT. This CDR3 has 16 amino acids. V was shortened by 2 bases and J by 0 bases, with 11 bases between the two germline ends. The CDR3 bases are TGTGCCAGCAGTTACAGGGCAGTCTATAGCAATCAGCCCCAGCATTTT. It specifies CASSYRAVYSNQPQHF.

This chain uses TRBV30 with TRBJ1-6; possible D gene TRBD1, 5 bases. Germline V gives CDR1 GTSNPN, CDR2 SVGIG (reference sequence). The CDR3 extends over 14 amino acids. Trimming left V 4 bases short and J 5 bases short, with 12 bases between. The CDR3 reads CAWTGAVDNSPLHF. CDR3 sequence (DNA): TGTGCCTGGACCGGGGCAGTGGATAATTCACCCCTCCACTTT.

The chain employs TRBV9 and TRBJ2-1, with 10 nucleotides matching TRBD2. V was clipped by 1 base and J by 0 bases; unmatched bases: 10. This CDR3 region has 19 residues. Germline assignment: CDR1 SGDLS and CDR2 YYNGEE. In nucleotides, the CDR3 is TGTGCCAGCAGCGTAAAAGGACTAGCGGCCCCAGGCTCCTACAATGAGCAGTTCTTC. Translation: CASSVKGLAAPGSYNEQFF.

V gene TRBV7-8 combines with J gene TRBJ2-5; D is ambiguous. This CDR3 is 15 amino acids long. The germline CDR1 and CDR2 sequences are SGHVS and FQNEAQ. Trimming stripped 2 bases from V and 2 bases from J, with 12 bases between. This CDR3 reads CASSLIFRRQETQYF. The CDR3 DNA is TGTGCCAGCAGCTTAATTTTTCGGCGGCAAGAGACCCAGTACTTC.

The chain is built from TRBV6-2 or TRBV6-3 and TRBJ2-1; 8 nucleotides align to TRBD1. V trimming: 5 bases; J trimming: 13 bases; junction bases outside the gene matches: 16. The germline V gene encodes CDR1 MNHEY and CDR2 SVGEGT. This CDR3 contains 15 residues. CDR3 sequence (DNA): TGTGCCAGCAGTCACCCCAGGGACAGGCGGGGTTCTCAGTTCTTC. It yields the protein CASSHPRDRRGSQFF.

V gene TRBV29-1 combines with J gene TRBJ1-1; no firm D call. The germline V and J ends were trimmed by 4 bases and 1 base, with 7 bases remaining between them. The CDR3 is 12 amino acids. Germline V gene data show CDR1 as SQVTM and CDR2 as ANQGSEA. CDR3 protein: CSVGQPNTEAFF. The DNA of the CDR3 is TGCAGCGTTGGCCAGCCGAACACTGAAGCTTTCTTT. Complete variable domain (other parts from reference TRBV29-1 and TRBJ1-1): SAVISQKPSRDICQRGTSLTIQCQVDSQVTMMFWYRQQPGQSLTLIATANQGSEATYESGFVIDKFPISRPNLTFSTLTVSNMSPEDSSIYLCSVGQPNTEAFFGQGTRLTVV.

The V and J genes are TRBV5-3 and TRBJ2-1; D possibly corresponds to TRBD2 (6 bases). TRBV5-3 is identified as an open reading frame with a role that is uncertain. Trimming took off 2 bases at V and 5 bases at J, with 14 bases between the two ends. The CDR3 length is 15 residues. CDR3 region: CARSLGGRVNNEQFF. Here the CDR3 DNA reads TGTGCCAGAAGCTTAGGAGGGCGGGTAAACAATGAGCAGTTCTTC.

This sequence joins TRBV28 and TRBJ1-1; tentatively, D is TRBD1 (5 bases). Trimming took off 6 bases at V and 0 bases at J, with 17 bases between the two ends. The CDR3 has 16 residues. Germline loops: CDR1 MDHEN, CDR2 SYDVKM. The CDR3 sequence: CASSHPDSGMNTEAFF. The CDR3 DNA reads TGTGCCAGCAGCCACCCTGACAGTGGGATGAACACTGAAGCTTTCTTT.

This clone was detected only a few times. The chain joins TRBV27 to TRBJ1-1, with a weak D call TRBD1 (6 bases). Trimming took off 2 bases at V and 8 bases at J, with 15 bases between the two ends. Germline lookup yields CDR1 MNHEY and CDR2 SMNVEV (reference sequence). The CDR3 has 14 residues. The CDR3 sequence is CASSLHPTGQEAFF. CDR3 nucleotide sequence: TGTGCCAGCAGTTTACATCCGACAGGTCAAGAAGCTTTCTTT.